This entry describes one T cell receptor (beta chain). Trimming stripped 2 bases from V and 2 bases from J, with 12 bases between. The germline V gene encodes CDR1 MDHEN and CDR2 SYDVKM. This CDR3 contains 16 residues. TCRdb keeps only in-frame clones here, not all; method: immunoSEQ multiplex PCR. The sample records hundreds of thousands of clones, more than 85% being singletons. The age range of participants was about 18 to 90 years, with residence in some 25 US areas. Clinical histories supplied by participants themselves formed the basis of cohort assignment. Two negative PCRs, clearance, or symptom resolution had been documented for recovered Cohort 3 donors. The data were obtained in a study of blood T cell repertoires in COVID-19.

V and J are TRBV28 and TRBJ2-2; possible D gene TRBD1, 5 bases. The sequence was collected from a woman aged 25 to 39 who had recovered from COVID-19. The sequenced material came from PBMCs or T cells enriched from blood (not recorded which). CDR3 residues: CASSLAGAINTGELFF. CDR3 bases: TGTGCCAGCAGTTTAGCTGGGGCGATAAACACCGGGGAGCTGTTTTTT.